This T cell receptor beta chain originates from a study of cytomegalovirus exposure and HLA in healthy donors. The germline V gene has CDR1 SGHRS and CDR2 YFSETQ. V dropped 3 bases and J dropped 4 bases, with 7 bases sitting between them. The CDR3 has 12 amino acids. Both 60 Vbeta primers and 13 Jbeta primers went into the PCR. Only in-frame clones appear in the TCRdb table, and some are missing; sequencing was by immunoSEQ multiplex PCR. The sample lists about 120,000 clones, about 75% occurring once. The source is a woman aged 40 to 49 in good health and CMV-seropositive. The V gene is TRBV5-1, the J gene TRBJ1-2; D not resolved. Source material: PBMCs. This chain's CDR3 is CASSSEGYGYTF. Written as DNA, the CDR3 is TGCGCCAGCAGCTCGGAGGGCTATGGCTACACCTTC.